This TCR beta chain was sequenced in a study of cytomegalovirus exposure and HLA in healthy donors. A multiplex PCR was run with 60 Vbeta primers and 13 Jbeta primers. Method: immunoSEQ multiplex PCR; TCRdb's copy keeps in-frame clones and lacks some. The sample records roughly 190,000 clones, roughly a tenth being singletons. This clone was counted only a few times. The V end lost 6 bases, the J end lost 6 bases, and 17 bases lay between the germline ends. CDR3 length: 15 amino acids. Germline-derived CDR1 and CDR2 are SGHVS and FNYEAQ. This TCR was recovered from a woman in her twenties or thirties in good health and CMV-seropositive. Sequencing was performed on PBMCs. This rearrangement joins TRBV7-6 to TRBJ1-4; D unresolved. DNA of the CDR3: TGTGCCAGCAGTACCGTCGGGGTAAAGGATGAAAAACTGTTTTTT. Translation: CASSTVGVKDEKLFF.